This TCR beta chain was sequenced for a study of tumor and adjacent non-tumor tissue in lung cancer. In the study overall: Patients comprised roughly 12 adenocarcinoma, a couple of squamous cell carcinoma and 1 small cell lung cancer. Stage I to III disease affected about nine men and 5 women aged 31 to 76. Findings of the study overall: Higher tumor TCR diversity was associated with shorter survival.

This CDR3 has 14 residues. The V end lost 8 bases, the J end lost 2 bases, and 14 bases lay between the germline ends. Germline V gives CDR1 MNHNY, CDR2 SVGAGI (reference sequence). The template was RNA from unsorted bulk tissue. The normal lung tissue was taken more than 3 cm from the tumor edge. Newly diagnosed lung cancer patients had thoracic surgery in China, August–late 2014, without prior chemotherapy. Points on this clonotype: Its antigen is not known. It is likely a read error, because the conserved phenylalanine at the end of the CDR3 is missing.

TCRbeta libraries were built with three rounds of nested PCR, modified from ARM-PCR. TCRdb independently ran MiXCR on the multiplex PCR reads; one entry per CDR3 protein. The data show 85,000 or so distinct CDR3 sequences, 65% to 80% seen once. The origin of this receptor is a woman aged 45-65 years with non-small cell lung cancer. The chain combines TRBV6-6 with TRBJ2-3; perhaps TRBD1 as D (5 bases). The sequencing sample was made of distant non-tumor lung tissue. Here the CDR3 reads CASVDDRTTDTQYY. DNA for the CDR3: TGTGCCAGCGTCGATGACAGAACCACAGATACGCAGTATTAT.